The 22 T cell receptor beta chains listed next were all sequenced from one sample in a study of blood T cell repertoires in COVID-19. Here immunoSEQ multiplex PCR was the method, and the copy in TCRdb shows in-frame clones only, minus some. Among 200,000 or so clones, under 90% were seen once, and the ten largest hold about 10%. Sequenced material: peripheral blood. Every receptor here comes from a woman over 75 with COVID-19, enrolled during active disease.

The chain joins TRBV5-4 to TRBJ1-4, with D possibly TRBD1 on 6 matching bases. The germline V gene has CDR1 SGHNT and CDR2 YYREEE (reference sequence). The CDR3 totals 15 residues. Trimming cost V 4 bases and J 6 bases, with 16 bases left between them. In DNA, the CDR3 is TGTGCCAGCAGCCGAACAGGGTTTGTTGATGAAAAACTGTTTTTT. This encodes CASSRTGFVDEKLFF.

The rearrangement uses TRBV6-6 and TRBJ1-4; D perhaps matches TRBD1 (6 bases). Germline V gene lookup returns CDR1 MNHNY and CDR2 SVGAGI (reference sequence). Deletions cut 6 bases from V and 7 bases from J, with 12 bases between. The CDR3 has 13 residues. This CDR3 reads CASSLVRGEKLFF. The CDR3 DNA reads as TGTGCCAGCAGCCTTGTCAGGGGTGAAAAACTGTTTTTT.

V is TRBV12-3 or TRBV12-4 and J is TRBJ1-1; possibly TRBD1 for D (5 bases). The CDR3 length is 13 residues. V dropped 7 bases and J dropped 1 base, with 10 bases sitting between them. CDR3 loop: CASTWGGNTEAFF. CDR3 DNA sequence: TGTGCCAGCACCTGGGGGGGGAACACTGAAGCTTTCTTT.

The genes are TRBV6-5 and TRBJ2-3; no firm D call. There are 13 residues in the CDR3. Trimming stripped 6 bases from V and 1 base from J, with 8 bases between. CDR1 and CDR2 from the germline V gene are MNHEY and SVGAGI. The CDR3 is CASSAQGTDTQYF. In DNA, the CDR3 is TGTGCCAGCAGCGCGCAGGGCACAGATACGCAGTATTTT.

The chain has TRBV28 and TRBJ1-6, with TRBD1 as a possible D gene (6 bases). Looked up from germline, CDR1 is MDHEN and CDR2 is SYDVKM. Between the trimmed V and J ends, which lost 2 bases and 9 bases, there was a span of 11 bases. This CDR3 has 14 amino acids. In DNA, the CDR3 is TGTGCCAGCAGTTTAGATGGCAGGGGTTCACCCCTCCACTTT. Its protein product is CASSLDGRGSPLHF.

This chain connects TRBV6-4 to TRBJ1-5; D is perhaps TRBD1 (5 bases). CDR1 is MRHNA and CDR2 is SNTAGT in the germline V gene. V lost 5 bases and J 3 bases, leaving 14 bases between the germline ends. This CDR3 has 15 amino acids. As DNA, the CDR3 is TGTGCCAGCAGTACAGGAGGGGAACTCAATCAGCCCCAGCATTTT. It specifies CASSTGGELNQPQHF.

The chain carries TRBV9 and TRBJ1-3, with TRBD1 matching over 11 bases. V was pared by 3 bases and J by 0 bases, with 11 bases of the junction left unmatched. The germline V gene encodes CDR1 SGDLS and CDR2 YYNGEE. There are 19 residues in the CDR3. CDR3 loop: CASSAAGQGAVGSGNTIYF. The DNA of the CDR3 is TGTGCCAGCAGCGCAGCAGGACAGGGGGCGGTTGGCTCTGGAAACACCATATATTTT.

The chain links TRBV6-6 to TRBJ1-6, with D possibly TRBD1 on 5 matching bases. The CDR3 consists of 15 residues. From germline, CDR1 is MNHNY and CDR2 SVGAGI (reference sequence). The V end was cut by 4 bases, the J end by 5 bases, with 12 bases between. The CDR3 DNA sequence: TGTGCCAGCAGTTTCTCAGGGAGTGATAATTCACCCCTCCACTTT. This gives the protein CASSFSGSDNSPLHF.

V is TRBV5-3 and J is TRBJ2-1, with 8 bases identical to TRBD2. TRBV5-3 is marked as an open reading frame, function uncertain. Germline trimming cut 2 bases from V and 4 bases from J; bases unmatched to any gene: 17. The CDR3 extends over 19 amino acids. The CDR3 spells CARSLRRLAGPRLYNEQFF. CDR3 bases: TGTGCCAGAAGCTTAAGAAGGCTAGCGGGCCCGAGGTTATACAATGAGCAGTTCTTC.

V usage is TRBV6-5 and J usage is TRBJ2-5, with 7 bases fitting TRBD2. V lost 0 bases to trimming and J lost 4 bases; unmatched junction nucleotides: 5. This CDR3 has 15 residues. Germline V gene data show CDR1 as MNHEY and CDR2 as SVGAGI. Written as DNA, the CDR3 is TGTGCCAGCAGTTACTCGCCAGCGGGGTTAGAGACCCAGTACTTC. Amino acids: CASSYSPAGLETQYF.

The CDR3: CASSLHGANTGELFF. The CDR3 bases are TGTGCCAGCAGTTTACACGGAGCGAACACCGGGGAGCTGTTTTTT. The chain recombines TRBV27 with TRBJ2-2; unclear D gene. From germline, CDR1 is MNHEY and CDR2 SMNVEV (reference sequence). This CDR3 is 15 amino acids long. The germline V and J ends were trimmed by 2 bases and 0 bases, with 7 bases remaining between them.

This clone was counted once. The chain employs TRBV2 and TRBJ2-3, with 12 bases aligning to TRBD2. Trimming took 4 bases from V and 1 from J; bases not matched to a gene: 12. Germline V lookup: CDR1 SNHLY, CDR2 FYNNEI. CDR3 length: 19 residues. The CDR3 sequence: CASSVRVTSGGTGTDTQYF. DNA for the CDR3: TGTGCCAGCAGTGTCAGGGTGACTAGCGGGGGAACCGGCACAGATACGCAGTATTTT.

The chain links TRBV5-1 to TRBJ1-1; a weak D match, TRBD1 (5 bases). CDR1 and CDR2 from the germline V gene are SGHRS and YFSETQ. Trimming left V 0 bases short and J 1 base short, with 13 bases between. This CDR3 is 16 amino acids long. The CDR3 is CASSLEGAGRNTEAFF. DNA for the CDR3: TGCGCCAGCAGCTTGGAAGGGGCAGGACGGAACACTGAAGCTTTCTTT.

This sequence joins TRBV7-9 and TRBJ2-1; weak D call: TRBD2 (7 bases). Between the trimmed V and J ends, which lost 1 base and 9 bases, there was a span of 16 bases. Germline V CDR1 and CDR2: SEHNR, FQNEAQ (reference sequence). The CDR3 covers 15 residues. This chain's CDR3 is CASSLGPGRGPEQFF. The CDR3 DNA follows: TGTGCCAGCAGCTTAGGTCCCGGGCGGGGGCCTGAGCAGTTCTTC.

This clone was observed a handful of times. This chain connects TRBV2 to TRBJ2-3, with D possibly being TRBD2 (6 bases). The germline CDR1 and CDR2 sequences are SNHLY and FYNNEI. The CDR3 totals 14 residues. V was clipped by 8 bases and J by 0 bases, with 12 bases between them. CDR3 DNA: TGTGCCAGCTCACCAGGGACTAGCACAGATACGCAGTATTTT. It yields the protein CASSPGTSTDTQYF.

This clone was seen only a few times. V gene TRBV6-5 combines with J gene TRBJ1-2; 9 bases map to TRBD1. The CDR3 extends over 14 amino acids. Per germline, CDR1 MNHEY and CDR2 SVGAGI. Trimming removed 8 bases from V and 3 bases from J; junction bases left unmatched: 7. CDR3 region: CASDTGQGYYGYTF. DNA of the CDR3: TGTGCCAGCGACACAGGACAGGGGTACTATGGCTACACCTTC.

This clone occurred a few times. CDR3 bases: TGCGCCAGCAGCCGAGACAGGGGGGTGTATTCACCCCTCCACTTT. Protein: CASSRDRGVYSPLHF. This chain links TRBV4-1 with TRBJ1-6, with TRBD1 identical over 9 bases. Unmatched junction bases numbered 6, after V lost 4 bases and J lost 8 bases. Germline V gene data show CDR1 as MGHRA and CDR2 as YSYEKL. There are 15 residues in the CDR3.

V is TRBV6-5 and J is TRBJ1-2; TRBD1 matches 7 bases. CDR3 length equals 13 residues. The J segment lost 8 bases and the V segment lost 6 bases, leaving 9 bases of the junction unmatched. Germline V gene sequence: CDR1 MNHEY, CDR2 SVGAGI. The CDR3 sequence: CASSSTGRSGYTF. The CDR3 bases are TGTGCCAGCAGCTCGACAGGGAGAAGCGGCTACACCTTC.

For this clone: This sample includes further DNA sequences coding for the same CDR3. The chain recombines TRBV9 with TRBJ2-5, with TRBD2 identical over 7 bases. The germline V gene encodes CDR1 SGDLS and CDR2 YYNGEE. V shed 8 bases and J 1 base; nucleotides not matched to a gene: 11. The CDR3 is 15 amino acids. CDR3 sequence reads: CASSWTGGSQETQYF. The CDR3 DNA sequence: TGTGCCAGTAGCTGGACGGGGGGATCCCAAGAGACCCAGTACTTC.

The rearrangement uses TRBV9 and TRBJ1-6, with 7 nucleotides matching TRBD1. V lost 4 bases and J lost 10; bases outside the gene matches: 8. CDR1 is SGDLS and CDR2 is YYNGEE in the germline V gene. CDR3 length: 14 amino acids. CDR3 nucleotide sequence: TGTGCCAGCAGCACACAGGGGTCCAAATCACCCCTCCACTTT. Protein: CASSTQGSKSPLHF. Combining the CDR3 with reference TRBV9 and TRBJ1-6 gives the whole variable domain DSGVTQTPKHLITATGQRVTLRCSPRSGDLSVYWYQQSLDQGLQFLIQYYNGEERAKGNILERFSAQQFPDLHSELNLSSLELGDSALYFCASSTQGSKSPLHFGNGTRLTVT.

This clone was detected only a few times. The chain couples TRBV30 to TRBJ2-1; 13 bases are shared with TRBD2. The germline CDR1 and CDR2 sequences are GTSNPN and SVGIG (reference sequence). CDR3 length equals 13 residues. With V trimmed by 3 bases and J by 12 bases, 5 bases remained unmatched. The CDR3 protein is CAWRLAGGPRQFF. CDR3 bases: TGTGCCTGGAGACTAGCGGGGGGGCCGAGGCAGTTCTTC.

This chain links TRBV5-1 with TRBJ1-2; 7 bases are a match to TRBD1. CDR3 length: 15 amino acids. The germline gives CDR1 SGHRS, CDR2 YFSETQ. The J segment lost 2 bases and the V segment lost 4 bases, leaving 8 bases of the junction unmatched. The CDR3 bases are TGCGCCAGCAGCCCACAGGGGAGCCCAAACTATGGCTACACCTTC. This gives the protein CASSPQGSPNYGYTF.